These 8 T cell receptor beta chains came from one sample sequenced in a study of T-cell memory formation after mild COVID-19. TCRdb re-called the 5' RACE reads through MiXCR, storing one row per CDR3 protein. The sample contains under 200,000 distinct CDR3 sequences, 30% to 35% of which appear only once. Sample: PBMCs or a T cell subset sorted from them (not recorded which). The receptors come from an adult woman who had mild COVID-19 (a few samples of this study predate the infection). Cell type and time point are not known.

The chain has TRBV7-8 and TRBJ2-5; maybe TRBD1 (5 bases). V lost 5 bases, J lost 5 bases, and 15 bases lay in between. The CDR3 covers 14 residues. CDR1 is SGHVS, CDR2 FQNEAQ, per germline. CDR3 region: CASSPMASGETQYF. The DNA for the CDR3 is TGTGCCAGCAGCCCCATGGCGTCAGGGGAGACCCAGTACTTC.

This clonotype was seen a handful of times. The CDR3 DNA sequence: TGCGCCAGCAGCCAAAGCCGGGGACTAGGCGGGGAGCTGTTTTTT. Translated: CASSQSRGLGGELFF. The chain couples TRBV4-1 to TRBJ2-2; 8 nucleotides match TRBD2. The germline gives CDR1 MGHRA, CDR2 YSYEKL. With 2 bases clipped from V and 7 bases from J, the junction kept 6 bases outside the gene matches. This CDR3 comprises 15 residues.

This clonotype was found a few times. J is TRBJ2-7 and V is TRBV4-1; unclear D gene. The V end lost 0 bases, the J end lost 2 bases, and 8 bases lay between the germline ends. CDR3 size: 14 residues. Germline CDR1 reads MGHRA; CDR2 reads YSYEKL. The DNA for the CDR3 is TGCGCCAGCAGCCAAGAAATAGCAGCCTACGAGCAGTACTTC. Amino acids: CASSQEIAAYEQYF.

The rearrangement joins TRBV29-1 to TRBJ1-1; weak D call: TRBD1 (5 bases). V lost 7 bases and J 3 bases, leaving 15 bases between the germline ends. Germline V gene lookup returns CDR1 SQVTM and CDR2 ANQGSEA. The CDR3 is made up of 13 amino acids. In nucleotides, the CDR3 is TGCAGCGGGGGCGCGGGGAGGGACACTGAAGCTTTCTTT. The encoded protein is CSGGAGRDTEAFF.

Only one count was recorded for this clonotype. The gene calls are TRBV12-3 or TRBV12-4 and TRBJ2-7, with D possibly being TRBD2 (6 bases). Trimming took off 3 bases at V and 5 bases at J, with 17 bases between the two ends. This CDR3 contains 15 residues. In nucleotides, the CDR3 is TGTGCCAGCAGTTTTGGGATAGCGGTAGGTAACGAGCAGTACTTC. Translated: CASSFGIAVGNEQYF.

The chain links TRBV11-1 to TRBJ1-6; 9 bases fit TRBD1. The V gene end was trimmed by 3 bases and the J gene end by 10 bases; junction bases not matched to a gene: 4. CDR1 and CDR2 from the germline V gene are SGHAT and FQDESV (reference sequence). CDR3 length: 14 amino acids. The CDR3 is CASSLGQGDSPLHF. The CDR3 bases are TGTGCCAGCAGCTTGGGACAGGGAGACTCACCCCTCCACTTT.

The gene calls are TRBV6-2 or TRBV6-3 and TRBJ2-5, with D perhaps TRBD2 (6 bases). Between the trimmed V and J ends, which lost 6 bases and 4 bases, there was a span of 15 bases. Germline-derived CDR1 and CDR2 are MNHEY and SVGEGT. The CDR3 has 14 residues. In nucleotides, the CDR3 is TGTGCCAGCAGGAGGAGGGGCGTTCGAGAGACCCAGTACTTC. This codes for CASRRRGVRETQYF.

The rearrangement links TRBV5-6 to TRBJ2-7; tentatively, D is TRBD2 (6 bases). This CDR3 contains 14 residues. V shed 3 bases and J shed 5 bases, with 15 bases lying between them. Per the germline V gene, CDR1 is SGHDT and CDR2 is YYEEEE. The CDR3 DNA reads TGTGCCAGCAGCTGGGGGGACCTCGGCCACGAGCAGTACTTC. Amino acid sequence: CASSWGDLGHEQYF.